This record looks at one T cell receptor beta chain sequence and its context. As originally analysed: Scientists estimated how many nucleated cells there were by amplifying reference gene primers. The assay was immunoSEQ multiplex PCR, and TCRdb's table has in-frame clones only and misses some. The V and J calls and the clone size are those of that table, but D and trimming were determined from the DNA. Altogether approximately 230,000 clones are present, around 80% being singletons, with the ten largest covering around 3.6%. These data belong to a study of blood T cell repertoires in COVID-19. About the research overall: Samples representing acute and convalescent COVID-19 were sourced from the United States, Italy and Spain.

V was shortened by 5 bases and J by 8 bases, with 16 bases between the two germline ends. This CDR3 region has 14 residues. Germline assignment: CDR1 SEHNR and CDR2 FQNEAQ (reference sequence). This sequence originates from a middle-aged woman with active or convalescent COVID-19. The chain has TRBV7-9 and TRBJ1-5, with D possibly TRBD1 on 5 matching bases. Material: peripheral blood. CDR3 residues: CASSPPGGGEPQHF. The DNA of the CDR3 is TGTGCCAGCAGCCCCCCGGGGGGGGGAGAGCCCCAGCATTTT.